These 10 T cell receptor beta chains share one sample of origin, sequenced in a study of human CD8 memory T cell subsets. Libraries of TCR beta chains were produced by 5' RACE (UMI-labeled). Using the 5' RACE reads, TCRdb records one entry per CDR3 protein without DNA. In all, the sample yields around 5,400 distinct CDR3 sequences. The source material was CD8+ T cells from PBMCs. The receptors originated from a human donor in good health.

The chain joins TRBV20-1 to TRBJ1-2; the D call of TRBD1 rests on TCRdb alone, since no DNA is present to check it. The CDR3 spans 15 residues. The germline V gene has CDR1 DFQATT and CDR2 SNEGSKA (reference sequence). CDR3 region: CSALNTGQGTYGYTF.

The chain uses TRBV12-3 or TRBV12-4 and TRBJ1-5. The CDR3 length is 15 residues. This CDR3 reads CASSLEVSSNQPQHF.

V is TRBV28 and J is TRBJ1-5. CDR1 MDHEN and CDR2 SYDVKM come from the germline V gene. This CDR3 contains 14 residues. The CDR3 loop is CASSLWGSNQPQHF. Together with reference TRBV28 and TRBJ1-5, the CDR3 gives the full variable domain: DVKVTQSSRYLVKRTGEKVFLECVQDMDHENMFWYRQDPGLGLRLIYFSYDVKMKEKGDIPEGYSVSREKKERFSLILESASTNQTSMYLCASSLWGSNQPQHFGDGTRLSIL.

Measured by frequency, this clonotype is medium-sized. V and J are TRBV29-1 and TRBJ1-2. Germline CDR1 SQVTM, CDR2 ANQGSEA. The CDR3 length is 12 residues. The chain's CDR3 is CSVDESNYGYTF.

V usage is TRBV6-5 and J usage is TRBJ2-7. CDR3 length: 11 amino acids. CDR1 and CDR2 from the germline V gene are MNHEY and SVGAGI. CDR3 protein: CASSAGYEQYF.

V usage is TRBV14 and J usage is TRBJ2-7. The CDR3 runs 15 residues. The germline CDR1 and CDR2 sequences are SGHDN and FVKESK. CDR3 loop: CASSPLAGRAYEQYF. Using reference TRBV14 and TRBJ2-7 for the parts outside the CDR3, the full variable domain is EAGVTQFPSHSVIEKGQTVTLRCDPISGHDNLYWYRRVMGKEIKFLLHFVKESKQDESGMPNNRFLAERTGGTYSTLKVQPAELEDSGVYFCASSPLAGRAYEQYFGPGTRLTVT.

The chain couples TRBV10-2 to TRBJ2-4. The length of the CDR3 is 11 residues. Germline V gene sequence: CDR1 WSHSY, CDR2 SAAADI. The CDR3 sequence: CASSPQNIQYF.

The chain employs TRBV27 and TRBJ1-1. The CDR3 covers 14 residues. Germline V gives CDR1 MNHEY, CDR2 SMNVEV (reference sequence). This CDR3 reads CASSFLTANTEAFF.

The CDR3 sequence is CAWSKGSEAFF. J is TRBJ1-1 and V is TRBV30. The CDR3 consists of 11 residues. Germline CDR1 and CDR2: GTSNPN and SVGIG (reference sequence).

This chain links TRBV6-2 or TRBV6-3 with TRBJ1-2; TCRdb's D call of TRBD1 is untestable without DNA. This CDR3 is built from 13 residues. Per germline, CDR1 MNHEY and CDR2 SVGEGT. The CDR3 sequence: CASSSGDRNGYTF.